This is a list of T cell receptor beta chains from one sample in a study of shared clonotypes between healthy human individuals. Sequencing used immunoSEQ multiplex PCR; TCRdb keeps in-frame clones, though not all of them. The sample includes about 2.2 million clones, 80% to 95% of them seen just once. Sequencing input: naive CD8+ T cells from PBMCs. Receptors originate from a man aged 18 to 29 in good health. Some clones in this sample may be carry-over from other donors' samples. CDR3s include the opening cysteine and the closing phenylalanine or tryptophan. D genes are given only for firm matches. A clone size is listed for some rows: how often the clone was seen (once, few, many), or a class if it is expanded.

clone size: .
V gene: TRBV7-9
D gene: TRBD2
J gene: TRBJ2-5
CDR3 protein: CASSLAGDETQYF
CDR3 DNA: TGTGCCAGCAGTTTAGCGGGAGATGAGACCCAGTACTTC

clone size: .
V gene: TRBV5-8
D gene: TRBD1
J gene: TRBJ2-2
CDR3 protein: CASSPPPTGPNTGELFF
CDR3 DNA: TGTGCCAGCAGCCCTCCCCCGACAGGGCCGAACACCGGGGAGCTGTTTTTT

clone size: once
V gene: TRBV6-1
D gene: TRBD2
J gene: TRBJ2-1
CDR3 protein: CASSERAGIGGSVGHEQFF
CDR3 DNA: TGTGCCAGCAGTGAACGGGCGGGTATTGGCGGGAGTGTAGGCCATGAGCAGTTCTTC

clone size: many
V gene: TRBV5-1
D gene: .
J gene: TRBJ1-1
CDR3 protein: CASSLDTNTEAFF
CDR3 DNA: TGCGCCAGCAGCTTGGACACGAACACTGAAGCTTTCTTT

clone size: .
V gene: TRBV9
D gene: TRBD2
J gene: TRBJ2-1
CDR3 protein: CASSVVASGYNEQFF
CDR3 DNA: TGTGCCAGCAGCGTTGTGGCTAGCGGTTACAATGAGCAGTTCTTC

clone size: once
V gene: TRBV5-3
D gene: TRBD1
J gene: TRBJ1-5
CDR3 protein: CARSPTGASSNQPQHF
CDR3 DNA: TGTGCCAGAAGCCCAACAGGGGCATCTAGCAATCAGCCCCAGCATTTT

clone size: .
V gene: TRBV5-1
D gene: TRBD2
J gene: TRBJ2-1
CDR3 protein: CASSLTSGRSNEQFF
CDR3 DNA: TGCGCCAGCAGCTTAACTAGCGGACGGTCCAATGAGCAGTTCTTC

clone size: .
V gene: TRBV6-1
D gene: TRBD1
J gene: TRBJ2-7
CDR3 protein: CASSQGTGAYEQYF
CDR3 DNA: TGTGCCAGCAGCCAGGGGACAGGGGCCTACGAGCAGTACTTC

clone size: .
V gene: TRBV5-1
D gene: .
J gene: TRBJ2-4
CDR3 protein: CASSSVQGFAKNIQYF
CDR3 DNA: TGCGCCAGCAGCTCTGTCCAGGGTTTTGCCAAAAACATTCAGTACTTC

clone size: .
V gene: TRBV14
D gene: TRBD1
J gene: TRBJ1-2
CDR3 protein: CASSQDLRQGAYGYTF
CDR3 DNA: TGTGCCAGCAGCCAAGATTTAAGGCAGGGGGCATATGGCTACACCTTC

clone size: .
V gene: TRBV9
D gene: TRBD2
J gene: TRBJ2-1
CDR3 protein: CASSAGLAGGAGPYNEQFF
CDR3 DNA: TGTGCCAGCAGCGCGGGACTAGCGGGAGGGGCCGGGCCCTACAATGAGCAGTTCTTC

clone size: .
V gene: TRBV27
D gene: .
J gene: TRBJ1-2
CDR3 protein: CASSPYPGPYGYTF
CDR3 DNA: TGTGCCAGCAGTCCGTACCCAGGTCCCTATGGCTACACCTTC

clone size: once
V gene: TRBV18
D gene: TRBD1
J gene: TRBJ2-2
CDR3 protein: CASSPRDRGQIGELFF
CDR3 DNA: TGTGCCAGCTCACCAAGAGACAGGGGGCAAATCGGGGAGCTGTTTTTT

clone size: .
V gene: TRBV7-6
D gene: .
J gene: TRBJ2-6
CDR3 protein: CASSSPLGSGANVLTF
CDR3 DNA: TGTGCCAGCAGCTCCCCACTAGGGTCTGGGGCCAACGTCCTGACTTTC

clone size: .
V gene: TRBV30
D gene: .
J gene: TRBJ2-1
CDR3 protein: CAWVGSYNEQFF
CDR3 DNA: TGTGCCTGGGTGGGGTCCTACAATGAGCAGTTCTTC

clone size: .
V gene: TRBV6-1
D gene: .
J gene: TRBJ2-3
CDR3 protein: CASRLGDTQYF
CDR3 DNA: TGTGCCAGCCGACTTGGTGATACGCAGTATTTT

clone size: .
V gene: TRBV2
D gene: .
J gene: TRBJ1-6
CDR3 protein: CASSELLPPLHF
CDR3 DNA: TGTGCCAGCAGTGAACTCTTGCCACCCCTCCACTTT

clone size: .
V gene: TRBV7-6
D gene: TRBD1
J gene: TRBJ2-5
CDR3 protein: CASSSPVRTGQETQYF
CDR3 DNA: TGTGCCAGCAGCTCCCCCGTGAGGACAGGACAAGAGACCCAGTACTTC

clone size: .
V gene: TRBV2
D gene: TRBD1
J gene: TRBJ1-1
CDR3 protein: CASGPLRRGAVGTEAFF
CDR3 DNA: TGTGCCAGCGGACCCCTTCGCAGGGGGGCGGTTGGCACTGAAGCTTTCTTT

clone size: .
V gene: TRBV9
D gene: .
J gene: TRBJ2-3
CDR3 protein: CASSVGGVAADTQYF
CDR3 DNA: TGTGCCAGCAGCGTAGGGGGAGTGGCCGCAGATACGCAGTATTTT

clone size: .
V gene: TRBV5-6
D gene: .
J gene: TRBJ1-6
CDR3 protein: CASSLFSGVGNSPLHF
CDR3 DNA: TGTGCCAGCAGCTTGTTTTCAGGGGTGGGTAATTCACCCCTCCACTTT

clone size: .
V gene: TRBV10-3
D gene: .
J gene: TRBJ1-1
CDR3 protein: CAIRGQTNTEAFF
CDR3 DNA: TGTGCCATTAGAGGACAGACGAACACTGAAGCTTTCTTT

clone size: .
V gene: TRBV5-6
D gene: TRBD2
J gene: TRBJ2-7
CDR3 protein: CASSLRGSRGEQYF
CDR3 DNA: TGTGCCAGCAGCTTGCGCGGGAGTCGTGGGGAGCAGTACTTC

clone size: .
V gene: TRBV14
D gene: .
J gene: TRBJ2-7
CDR3 protein: CASSQDSGTRYEQYF
CDR3 DNA: TGTGCCAGCAGCCAAGATTCCGGGACCAGGTACGAGCAGTACTTC

clone size: .
V gene: TRBV4-1
D gene: TRBD2
J gene: TRBJ2-5
CDR3 protein: CASSQEREGYNVAQYF
CDR3 DNA: TGCGCCAGCAGCCAAGAAAGGGAGGGGTATAATGTGGCCCAGTACTTC

clone size: .
V gene: TRBV7-9
D gene: TRBD2
J gene: TRBJ2-7
CDR3 protein: CASSQAGPTYEQYF
CDR3 DNA: TGTGCCAGCAGCCAAGCGGGGCCTACCTACGAGCAGTACTTC

clone size: .
V gene: TRBV9
D gene: .
J gene: TRBJ2-1
CDR3 protein: CASSDDGTKYNEQFF
CDR3 DNA: TGTGCCAGCAGCGACGACGGGACGAAGTACAATGAGCAGTTCTTC

clone size: .
V gene: TRBV19
D gene: TRBD1
J gene: TRBJ2-1
CDR3 protein: CASSLDRTGENEQFF
CDR3 DNA: TGTGCCAGTAGCCTAGACCGGACAGGGGAGAATGAGCAGTTCTTC

clone size: .
V gene: TRBV25-1
D gene: TRBD2
J gene: TRBJ2-1
CDR3 protein: CASSEWGGSNEQFF
CDR3 DNA: TGTGCCAGCAGTGAATGGGGCGGGAGTAATGAGCAGTTCTTC

clone size: .
V gene: TRBV5-4
D gene: TRBD2
J gene: TRBJ2-7
CDR3 protein: CASSLSILAGVFYEQYF
CDR3 DNA: TGTGCCAGCAGCTTGTCCATCCTAGCGGGAGTATTCTACGAGCAGTACTTC

clone size: .
V gene: TRBV9
D gene: TRBD2
J gene: TRBJ2-1
CDR3 protein: CASSVELAVQLNEQFF
CDR3 DNA: TGTGCCAGCAGCGTGGAACTAGCGGTCCAACTCAATGAGCAGTTCTTC

clone size: .
V gene: TRBV7-9
D gene: TRBD2
J gene: TRBJ2-3
CDR3 protein: CASSAEGFLAGVSDTQYF
CDR3 DNA: TGTGCCAGCAGCGCAGAAGGTTTCCTAGCGGGAGTGTCAGATACGCAGTATTTT

clone size: .
V gene: TRBV21-1
D gene: .
J gene: TRBJ2-3
CDR3 protein: CASSELAGGPPDTQYF
CDR3 DNA: TGTGCCAGCAGCGAACTAGCGGGAGGGCCCCCAGATACGCAGTATTTT

clone size: .
V gene: TRBV27
D gene: TRBD2
J gene: TRBJ2-7
CDR3 protein: CASSLSLAGGGYEQYF
CDR3 DNA: TGTGCCAGCAGTTTAAGCTTGGCGGGAGGGGGTTACGAGCAGTACTTC

clone size: .
V gene: TRBV7-9
D gene: TRBD1
J gene: TRBJ2-2
CDR3 protein: CASSLRAPDRGTGELFF
CDR3 DNA: TGTGCCAGCAGCTTACGTGCCCCGGACAGGGGGACCGGGGAGCTGTTTTTT

clone size: .
V gene: TRBV7-9
D gene: TRBD1
J gene: TRBJ2-1
CDR3 protein: CASSLGTGYNEQFF
CDR3 DNA: TGTGCCAGCAGCTTAGGGACAGGGTACAATGAGCAGTTCTTC

clone size: .
V gene: TRBV5-4
D gene: .
J gene: TRBJ2-7
CDR3 protein: CASSPREAPYEQYF
CDR3 DNA: TGTGCCAGCAGCCCGAGAGAGGCTCCCTACGAGCAGTACTTC

clone size: once
V gene: TRBV6-5
D gene: .
J gene: TRBJ1-1
CDR3 protein: CASSSQGVLEGPEAFF
CDR3 DNA: TGTGCCAGCAGTTCACAGGGAGTTTTAGAGGGGCCTGAAGCTTTCTTT

clone size: .
V gene: TRBV4-1
D gene: .
J gene: TRBJ1-2
CDR3 protein: CASRQGDTGPYGYTF
CDR3 DNA: TGCGCCAGCAGGCAAGGAGATACAGGGCCTTACGGCTACACCTTC

clone size: once
V gene: TRBV9
D gene: .
J gene: TRBJ2-3
CDR3 protein: CASSLRGTHTDTQYF
CDR3 DNA: TGTGCCAGCAGCCTCAGAGGGACCCACACAGATACGCAGTATTTT

clone size: .
V gene: TRBV4-2
D gene: .
J gene: TRBJ1-3
CDR3 protein: CASSQDDGSGNTIYF
CDR3 DNA: TGTGCCAGCAGCCAAGATGACGGATCTGGAAACACCATATATTTT

clone size: .
V gene: TRBV20-1
D gene: TRBD2
J gene: TRBJ2-7
CDR3 protein: CSARGGYEQYF
CDR3 DNA: TGCAGTGCTAGGGGGGGGTACGAGCAGTACTTC

clone size: .
V gene: TRBV6-5
D gene: .
J gene: TRBJ1-1
CDR3 protein: CASSYGQTEAFF
CDR3 DNA: TGTGCCAGCAGTTACGGGCAGACAGAAGCTTTCTTT

clone size: .
V gene: TRBV9
D gene: .
J gene: TRBJ2-1
CDR3 protein: CASSNEGWTNEQFF
CDR3 DNA: TGTGCCAGCAGCAACGAGGGATGGACCAATGAGCAGTTCTTC

clone size: .
V gene: TRBV5-4
D gene: .
J gene: TRBJ2-2
CDR3 protein: CASSGGHVQDYDTGELFF
CDR3 DNA: TGTGCCAGCAGCGGAGGGCATGTGCAGGACTATGACACCGGGGAGCTGTTTTTT

clone size: .
V gene: TRBV4-3
D gene: .
J gene: TRBJ1-1
CDR3 protein: CASSQGVVSTEAFF
CDR3 DNA: TGCGCCAGCAGCCAGGGGGTAGTGAGCACTGAAGCTTTCTTT

clone size: .
V gene: TRBV11-2
D gene: .
J gene: TRBJ2-3
CDR3 protein: CASRPRGSTDTQYF
CDR3 DNA: TGTGCCAGCAGGCCCAGGGGTAGCACAGATACGCAGTATTTT

clone size: once
V gene: TRBV7-9
D gene: .
J gene: TRBJ2-3
CDR3 protein: CASTLPVEKDTQYF
CDR3 DNA: TGTGCCAGCACCCTACCAGTCGAGAAAGATACGCAGTATTTT

clone size: .
V gene: TRBV28
D gene: .
J gene: TRBJ1-1
CDR3 protein: CASSLRFLKVLRDTEAFF
CDR3 DNA: TGTGCCAGCAGTTTAAGGTTTTTAAAGGTATTACGGGACACTGAAGCTTTCTTT

clone size: .
V gene: TRBV29-1
D gene: .
J gene: TRBJ2-7
CDR3 protein: CSVQMGYEQYF
CDR3 DNA: TGCAGCGTCCAAATGGGGTACGAGCAGTACTTC

clone size: .
V gene: TRBV6-5
D gene: .
J gene: TRBJ1-2
CDR3 protein: CASAPGWGSYGYTF
CDR3 DNA: TGTGCCAGCGCCCCGGGGTGGGGTAGCTATGGCTACACCTTC

clone size: .
V gene: TRBV7-9
D gene: .
J gene: TRBJ2-7
CDR3 protein: CASSLRGNAGEQYF
CDR3 DNA: TGTGCCAGCAGCTTACGAGGGAATGCCGGCGAGCAGTACTTC

clone size: .
V gene: TRBV27
D gene: TRBD2
J gene: TRBJ2-5
CDR3 protein: CASSFSRLAGYQETQYF
CDR3 DNA: TGTGCCAGCAGTTTCTCGCGCCTAGCGGGGTACCAAGAGACCCAGTACTTC

clone size: .
V gene: TRBV25-1
D gene: .
J gene: TRBJ1-1
CDR3 protein: CATKGGNTEAFF
CDR3 DNA: TGTGCCACCAAGGGGGGGAACACTGAAGCTTTCTTT

clone size: once
V gene: TRBV5-1
D gene: .
J gene: TRBJ1-4
CDR3 protein: CASRTAEATNEKLFF
CDR3 DNA: TGCGCCAGCAGGACGGCGGAAGCAACTAATGAAAAACTGTTTTTT

clone size: .
V gene: TRBV9
D gene: .
J gene: TRBJ2-5
CDR3 protein: CASSGGRTFIGETQYF
CDR3 DNA: TGTGCCAGCAGCGGCGGTCGGACCTTTATCGGGGAGACCCAGTACTTC